Below are 25 T cell receptor beta chains sequenced from a single sample in a study of cytomegalovirus exposure and HLA in healthy donors. The PCR ran on 60 Vbeta and 13 Jbeta primers. Profiling relied on immunoSEQ multiplex PCR, and the TCRdb table lists in-frame clones only, not all of them. The sample holds 180,000 or so clones, over 60% seen once. Input material: PBMCs. The origin of the receptors is a man aged 45 to 65 in good health and CMV-seropositive.

The J gene is TRBJ1-2, the V gene TRBV28; D is ambiguous. The CDR3 totals 14 residues. The V end lost 5 bases, the J end lost 0 bases, and 10 bases lay between the germline ends. From germline, CDR1 is MDHEN and CDR2 SYDVKM. The chain's CDR3 is CASSGAVANYGYTF. CDR3 in DNA: TGTGCCAGCAGTGGTGCGGTAGCTAACTATGGCTACACCTTC.

The V call is TRBV11-2, the J call TRBJ2-4; a possible D gene is TRBD2 (5 bases). Germline-derived CDR1 and CDR2 are SGHAT and FQNNGV. The germline V and J ends were trimmed by 4 bases and 0 bases, with 7 bases remaining between them. CDR3 length: 14 residues. CDR3 region: CASSYGLAKNIQYF. The CDR3, as DNA: TGTGCCAGCAGCTACGGACTAGCCAAAAACATTCAGTACTTC.

The CDR3, as DNA: TGTGCCAGCAGCTTAGGTGCGGGGAACACTGAAGCTTTCTTT. This encodes CASSLGAGNTEAFF. This chain links TRBV11-3 with TRBJ1-1; D not certain. The CDR3 is made up of 14 amino acids. The germline V gene has CDR1 SGHNT and CDR2 YENEEA. Trimming pared 1 base from V and 1 base from J, leaving 7 bases between.

The V gene is TRBV10-3, the J gene TRBJ2-1, with TRBD1 matching 9 bases. Germline lookup yields CDR1 ENHRY and CDR2 SYGVKD. V dropped 5 bases and J dropped 9; count of bases not matched to a gene: 17. The CDR3 loop spans 17 amino acids. CDR3 loop: CAISTGTGPGHGVEQFF. CDR3 DNA sequence: TGTGCCATCAGTACCGGGACAGGGCCCGGCCATGGTGTTGAGCAGTTCTTC.

This clone has just a few counts. The chain couples TRBV5-1 to TRBJ1-4; 7 bases agree with TRBD1. This CDR3 contains 15 residues. Germline CDR1 SGHRS, CDR2 YFSETQ. J gave up 4 bases and V 2 bases, and 5 bases lay outside the gene matches. In nucleotides, the CDR3 is TGCGCCAGCAGCTTAGGGACAGATTTTAATGAAAAACTGTTTTTT. It specifies CASSLGTDFNEKLFF.

The rearrangement joins TRBV7-6 to TRBJ1-1; 8 bases match TRBD1. The CDR3 extends over 16 amino acids. V lost 2 bases to trimming and J lost 0 bases; unmatched junction nucleotides: 5. Germline V lookup: CDR1 SGHVS, CDR2 FNYEAQ. The CDR3 is CASSLIQGAMNTEAFF. The DNA of the CDR3 is TGTGCCAGCAGCTTAATCCAGGGGGCAATGAACACTGAAGCTTTCTTT.

For the CDR3, the DNA is TGTGCCAGCAGCTTATACGGGGGGGCCAGGGAGACCCAGTACTTC. Its protein is CASSLYGGARETQYF. This chain links TRBV7-3 with TRBJ2-5; 8 bases match TRBD2. V dropped 2 bases and J dropped 5; count of bases not matched to a gene: 7. The CDR3 covers 15 residues. The germline gives CDR1 SGHTA, CDR2 FQGTGA.

The rearrangement joins TRBV7-9 to TRBJ2-1, with D possibly TRBD2 on 5 matching bases. The germline gives CDR1 SEHNR, CDR2 FQNEAQ (reference sequence). The length of the CDR3 is 19 residues. V was pared by 2 bases and J by 1 base, with 21 bases between. CDR3 residues: CASSLLFYGLGNSYNEQFF. CDR3 sequence (DNA): TGTGCCAGCAGCTTATTGTTTTATGGACTGGGAAATTCCTACAATGAGCAGTTCTTC.

The chain couples TRBV4-1 to TRBJ2-5; D might be TRBD2 (6 bases). CDR1 is MGHRA, CDR2 YSYEKL, per germline. The CDR3 runs to 14 residues. V shed 1 base and J shed 7 bases, with 13 bases lying between them. The DNA of the CDR3 is TGCGCCAGCAGCCAAGCGGACTATCCGGGGACCCAGTACTTC. Amino acids: CASSQADYPGTQYF.

The CDR3 loop is CASSLALQGFNEKLFF. DNA of the CDR3: TGTGCCAGCAGCTTGGCCCTTCAGGGGTTCAATGAAAAACTGTTTTTT. The chain employs TRBV5-6 and TRBJ1-4, with D possibly TRBD1 on 6 matching bases. CDR1 SGHDT and CDR2 YYEEEE come from the germline V gene. This CDR3 contains 16 residues. V dropped 0 bases and J dropped 5 bases, with 14 bases sitting between them.

The CDR3 sequence is CASSFKGLTEAFF. The CDR3 DNA sequence: TGTGCCAGCAGTTTCAAAGGACTCACTGAAGCTTTCTTT. The chain carries TRBV6-1 and TRBJ1-1; D not certain. This CDR3 spans 13 amino acids. CDR1 and CDR2 from the germline V gene are MNHNS and SASEGT. Trimming took 5 bases from V and 4 from J, leaving 11 bases between them.

This chain uses TRBV7-9 with TRBJ2-3; 8 bases are a match to TRBD2. Germline lookup yields CDR1 SEHNR and CDR2 FQNEAQ (reference sequence). With 2 bases clipped from V and 4 bases from J, the junction kept 11 bases outside the gene matches. The CDR3 length is 17 residues. CDR3 residues: CASSLPGGASLSDTQYF. The CDR3 DNA reads as TGTGCCAGCAGCTTACCCGGGGGGGCATCGCTGTCAGATACGCAGTATTTT.

This clone has a handful of counts. V and J are TRBV18 and TRBJ1-2; 7 bases line up with TRBD1. This CDR3 contains 13 residues. Germline CDR1 is KGHSH and CDR2 is LQKENI. The V gene end was trimmed by 3 bases and the J gene end by 8 bases; junction bases not matched to a gene: 6. The CDR3 DNA is TGTGCCAGCTCACCCGAAACAGGGGTCGGCTACACCTTC. Its protein is CASSPETGVGYTF.

The chain recombines TRBV13 with TRBJ2-1; tentative D call: TRBD1 (6 bases). Germline CDR1 is PRHDT and CDR2 is FYEKMQ (reference sequence). V lost 5 bases and J lost 5, with 19 bases in between. This CDR3 has 16 amino acids. CDR3 coding DNA: TGTGCCAGCAGCCCGGGCACAGGGATTTTTAACAATGAGCAGTTCTTC. Its translation is CASSPGTGIFNNEQFF. Based on the CDR3 plus reference TRBV13 and TRBJ2-1, the full variable domain is AAGVIQSPRHLIKEKRETATLKCYPIPRHDTVYWYQQGPGQDPQFLISFYEKMQSDKGSIPDRFSAQQFSDYHSELNMSSLELGDSALYFCASSPGTGIFNNEQFFGPGTRLTVL.

This clone was found once. The chain carries TRBV6-5 and TRBJ2-6; D is unclear. Looked up from germline, CDR1 is MNHEY and CDR2 is SVGAGI. This CDR3 spans 16 amino acids. The ends were cut back, 0 bases at V and 0 bases at J, with 6 bases in the middle. CDR3 DNA sequence: TGTGCCAGCAGTTACTCGAGGCTCTCTGGGGCCAACGTCCTGACTTTC. Residues: CASSYSRLSGANVLTF.

The gene calls are TRBV19 and TRBJ1-6; weak D call: TRBD1 (5 bases). CDR1 and CDR2 from the germline V gene are LNHDA and SQIVND (reference sequence). Deletions cut 1 base from V and 5 bases from J, with 12 bases between. The length of the CDR3 is 16 residues. CDR3 DNA: TGTGCCAGTAGTATAGCAGCAGGGCAAGATAATTCACCCCTCCACTTT. Amino acid sequence: CASSIAAGQDNSPLHF.

The chain combines TRBV19 with TRBJ2-1, with 12 bases fitting TRBD2. The CDR3 is 15 amino acids. Germline CDR1 LNHDA, CDR2 SQIVND (reference sequence). V dropped 4 bases and J dropped 12; count of bases not matched to a gene: 10. The CDR3 DNA sequence: TGTGCCAGTAGTACCCTAGCGGGGGGGCCAGTTTGGCAGTTCTTC. This translates into CASSTLAGGPVWQFF.

The V gene is TRBV27, the J gene TRBJ1-6; weak D call: TRBD1 (6 bases). Trimming stripped 5 bases from V and 0 bases from J, with 11 bases between. This CDR3 has 16 residues. Germline V gene lookup returns CDR1 MNHEY and CDR2 SMNVEV (reference sequence). CDR3 in amino acids: CASSISGVSYNSPLHF. CDR3 DNA: TGTGCCAGCAGTATCTCAGGGGTCTCCTATAATTCACCCCTCCACTTT.

Comments on this clone: Mismatch with germline at one junction end may stem from a read error. J is TRBJ1-3 and V is TRBV7-2, with a tentative D call TRBD1 (5 bases). Per the germline V gene, CDR1 is SGHTA and CDR2 is FQGNSA. The CDR3 runs 12 residues. CDR3 loop: CASSPTDFLVTF. CDR3 nucleotide sequence: TGTGCCAGCAGCCCGACAGACTTCCTGGTTACCTTT.

The genes are TRBV5-5 and TRBJ1-4; the match to TRBD1 covers 7 bases. This CDR3 is built from 14 residues. V lost 1 base to trimming and J lost 6 bases; unmatched junction nucleotides: 3. Looked up from germline, CDR1 is SGHKS and CDR2 is YYEKEE (reference sequence). The CDR3 sequence is CASSLRGGYEKLFF. CDR3 bases: TGTGCCAGCAGCTTGAGAGGGGGCTATGAAAAACTGTTTTTT. The full variable domain, completed using reference TRBV5-5 and TRBJ1-4, is DAGVTQSPTHLIKTRGQQVTLRCSPISGHKSVSWYQQVLGQGPQFIFQYYEKEERGRGNFPDRFSARQFPNYSSELNVNALLLGDSALYLCASSLRGGYEKLFFGSGTQLSVL.

This chain uses TRBV2 with TRBJ1-2; TRBD1 matches 9 bases. This CDR3 region has 13 residues. Per germline, CDR1 SNHLY and CDR2 FYNNEI. The V gene end was trimmed by 6 bases and the J gene end by 2 bases; junction bases not matched to a gene: 1. The CDR3 DNA reads TGTGCCAGCAGCGGACAGGGGAACTATGGCTACACCTTC. It encodes CASSGQGNYGYTF.

The chain joins TRBV9 to TRBJ1-4; no clear D gene. The CDR3 covers 16 residues. The germline gives CDR1 SGDLS, CDR2 YYNGEE. Trimming took 0 bases from V and 8 from J, leaving 17 bases between them. The CDR3 reads CASSVDAGAWTEKLFF. The DNA for the CDR3 is TGTGCCAGCAGCGTAGATGCGGGAGCATGGACGGAAAAACTGTTTTTT.

The rearrangement links TRBV6-1 to TRBJ2-5; D perhaps matches TRBD1 (5 bases). This CDR3 is 17 amino acids long. V was shortened by 2 bases and J by 4 bases, with 20 bases between the two germline ends. Germline values: CDR1 MNHNS, CDR2 SASEGT. CDR3 sequence: CASSESPAARVGETQYF. The CDR3, as DNA: TGTGCCAGCAGTGAAAGTCCGGCGGCCAGGGTAGGAGAGACCCAGTACTTC.

The genes are TRBV9 and TRBJ2-3; 11 nucleotides agree with TRBD2. The V gene end was trimmed by 4 bases and the J gene end by 1 base; junction bases not matched to a gene: 11. The V gene's germline CDR1 is SGDLS and CDR2 YYNGEE. The CDR3 has 18 amino acids. CDR3 in DNA: TGTGCCAGCAGCCTCGGGTTAGCGGGGGGGCCTGGCACAGATACGCAGTATTTT. This codes for CASSLGLAGGPGTDTQYF.

The V call is TRBV4-1, the J call TRBJ2-3; D is undetermined. This CDR3 region has 15 residues. CDR1 is MGHRA and CDR2 is YSYEKL in the germline V gene. The V end was cut by 1 base, the J end by 2 bases, with 10 bases between. The CDR3 DNA is TGCGCCAGCAGCCAAGTTGGCACAGCCACAGATACGCAGTATTTT. As protein: CASSQVGTATDTQYF.